This T cell receptor beta chain was profiled in a study of cytomegalovirus exposure and HLA in healthy donors. Study results and caveats: Earlier analysis looked at TCR beta V segments, and most were productive about 87% or about 30% of the time. Sequence variants that were highly shared formed a cluster that was likely a sequencing artifact.

Details on this clone: The antigen remains unidentified.

From germline, CDR1 is LGHNA and CDR2 YSLEER. The CDR3 is 15 residues long. Trimming cost V 4 bases and J 3 bases, with 13 bases left between them. Primers for the PCR totalled 60 Vbeta and 13 Jbeta. The repertoire was sequenced with immunoSEQ multiplex PCR; TCRdb's copy has only in-frame clones and lacks some. This sample carries 130,000 to 150,000 clones, over 80% of them seen once, and the ten largest clones take roughly 3.5%. This receptor was identified in a male donor in good health and CMV-seronegative. The genes are TRBV4-3 and TRBJ1-3; D is unclear. Sequencing input: PBMCs. The CDR3 DNA reads as TGCGCCAGCAGCCCCCGACTGCCCAGTGGAAACACCATATATTTT. Its translation is CASSPRLPSGNTIYF.